The 14 T cell receptor beta chains presented below share a single source sample, sequenced in a study of OX40 agonist ivuxolimab in advanced cancers. Here immunoSEQ multiplex PCR was the method, and the copy in TCRdb shows in-frame clones only, minus some. The table records more than 10,000 clones, more than 80% of them present only once. The source was CD4+ or CD8+ T cells sorted from blood, collected in a trial of the OX40 agonist ivuxolimab. The receptor set was obtained from an adult with an advanced solid tumor such as melanoma, head and neck, liver or kidney cancer.

This chain links TRBV10-1 with TRBJ2-7; 14 bases map to TRBD2. Germline CDR1 WNHNN, CDR2 SYGVQD (reference sequence). The CDR3 has 15 amino acids. Trimming cost V 2 bases and J 3 bases; bases outside gene matches: 0. The CDR3 nucleotides are TGCGCCAGCAGTGAGGGGACTAGCGGGAGCTACGAGCAGTACTTC. Translating gives CASSEGTSGSYEQYF.

The CDR3 bases are TGTGCCAGTAATCGGGCGAGCGAAGAACGGATTCAGTACTTC. Translation: CASNRASEERIQYF. The rearrangement links TRBV19 to TRBJ2-4; D not certain. CDR1 is LNHDA, CDR2 SQIVND, per germline (reference sequence). The CDR3 totals 14 residues. The germline V and J ends were trimmed by 7 bases and 10 bases, with 20 bases remaining between them. The full variable domain, completed using reference TRBV19 and TRBJ2-4, is DGGITQSPKYLFRKEGQNVTLSCEQNLNHDAMYWYRQDPGQGLRLIYYSQIVNDFQKGDIAEGYSVSREKKESFPLTVTSAQKNPTAFYLCASNRASEERIQYFGAGTRLSVL.

The chain employs TRBV5-6 and TRBJ1-5; no firm D call. The CDR3 has 13 residues. Germline V gives CDR1 SGHDT, CDR2 YYEEEE. The V gene lost 10 bases and the J gene lost 4 bases, with 15 bases spanning the gap. The CDR3 nucleotides are TGTGCCGGCCAATATATATATAATCAGCCCCAGCATTTT. This translates into CAGQYIYNQPQHF.

The chain uses TRBV13 and TRBJ2-7; 9 bases match TRBD2. Per the germline V gene, CDR1 is PRHDT and CDR2 is FYEKMQ (reference sequence). The CDR3 length is 16 residues. The trim removed 5 bases at V and 0 bases at J, leaving 8 bases unmatched. CDR3 in amino acids: CASSLEASGNSYEQYF. CDR3 in DNA: TGTGCCAGCAGCCTAGAGGCTAGCGGGAACTCCTACGAGCAGTACTTC.

The V call is TRBV5-4, the J call TRBJ2-7; D is ambiguous. Per the germline V gene, CDR1 is SGHNT and CDR2 is YYREEE (reference sequence). V shed 5 bases and J shed 6 bases, with 12 bases lying between them. The CDR3 runs to 12 residues. CDR3 residues: CASSPAASEQYF. Written as DNA, the CDR3 is TGTGCCAGCAGTCCAGCTGCCTCCGAGCAGTACTTC.

The chain couples TRBV4-3 to TRBJ2-7, with 9 positions matching TRBD1. Trimming took 1 base from V and 3 from J; bases not matched to a gene: 1. The CDR3 runs 14 residues. Germline V CDR1 and CDR2: LGHNA, YSLEER. CDR3 sequence (DNA): TGCGCCAGCAGCCAAGGGACAGGGGACTACGAGCAGTACTTC. Protein sequence: CASSQGTGDYEQYF.

The gene calls are TRBV19 and TRBJ2-7; TRBD2 aligns across 7 bases. The CDR3 loop spans 15 amino acids. Per germline, CDR1 LNHDA and CDR2 SQIVND (reference sequence). J was trimmed by 5 bases and V by 3 bases; bases with no gene match: 10. The CDR3 sequence: CASSIALASIDEQYF. CDR3 sequence (DNA): TGTGCCAGTAGTATTGCACTAGCGAGCATCGACGAGCAGTACTTC.

The chain uses TRBV4-3 and TRBJ2-7; 8 nucleotides agree with TRBD1. CDR1 and CDR2 (germline): LGHNA, YSLEER. The CDR3 loop spans 13 amino acids. V was clipped by 4 bases and J by 4 bases; unmatched bases: 3. CDR3 bases: TGCGCCAGCAGCCCAGGGGGCGGGTACGAGCAGTACTTC. It encodes CASSPGGGYEQYF.

The chain recombines TRBV5-1 with TRBJ2-5, with a tentative D call TRBD2 (5 bases). CDR3 length: 15 residues. The V end was cut by 0 bases, the J end by 5 bases, with 14 bases between. Germline V gene lookup returns CDR1 SGHRS and CDR2 YFSETQ. The CDR3 reads CASSLEGRRGETQYF. The CDR3 nucleotides read TGCGCCAGCAGCTTGGAGGGCAGACGGGGTGAGACCCAGTACTTC.

The chain is built from TRBV11-3 and TRBJ2-7; TRBD1 might be the D (6 bases). The CDR3 spans 15 residues. The V and J ends lost 5 bases and 3 bases respectively, with 17 bases between them. The germline CDR1 and CDR2 sequences are SGHNT and YENEEA. For the CDR3, the DNA is TGTGCCAGCAGCGCCATTCGGACAGTTGACTACGAGCAGTACTTC. Its protein product is CASSAIRTVDYEQYF.

V gene TRBV10-2 combines with J gene TRBJ2-4; 8 bases are a match to TRBD1. The CDR3 consists of 15 residues. Germline lookup yields CDR1 WSHSY and CDR2 SAAADI. V shed 7 bases, J shed 3 bases, and the junction held 8 bases outside the gene matches. The CDR3 DNA reads TGCGCCAGCATGAGGACAGGGAGCGTCAAAAACATTCAGTACTTC. Protein: CASMRTGSVKNIQYF.

The chain links TRBV6-5 to TRBJ1-2; D may be TRBD1 (6 bases). Trimming removed 7 bases at V and 6 bases at J, with 15 bases between. The CDR3 is made up of 13 amino acids. Germline CDR1 MNHEY, CDR2 SVGAGI. The CDR3 sequence is CASTEDRRNGYTF. In DNA form, the CDR3 reads TGTGCCAGCACCGAAGACAGGAGGAATGGCTACACCTTC.

The V gene is TRBV10-3, the J gene TRBJ1-5, with TRBD1 as a possible D gene (5 bases). This CDR3 has 14 amino acids. Between the trimmed V and J ends, which lost 2 bases and 2 bases, there was a span of 7 bases. In germline, CDR1 is ENHRY, CDR2 SYGVKD. The CDR3 loop is CAISEGGGNQPQHF. DNA of the CDR3: TGTGCCATCAGTGAGGGGGGTGGCAATCAGCCCCAGCATTTT.

The J gene is TRBJ2-7, the V gene TRBV7-9; D not certain. The V end lost 2 bases, the J end lost 3 bases, and 8 bases lay between the germline ends. CDR1 SEHNR and CDR2 FQNEAQ come from the germline V gene (reference sequence). The CDR3 contains 13 residues. CDR3 nucleotides: TGTGCCAGCAGCTTATTTGGCGGCTACGAGCAGTACTTC. It is translated as CASSLFGGYEQYF.